This entry is about one T cell receptor (beta chain). Its target is unknown. The entry originates in a study of identifying expanded T cells in peripheral blood. Study-wide points: Across healthy donors, higher total template counts meant significantly greater two-week count variance.

The protocol was immunoSEQ multiplex PCR, while the TCRdb copy is restricted to in-frame clones and leaves out a portion. The sample consists of about 90,000 clones, 75% to 90% of them appearing once. During the collection period, no donor immune events like infections were recorded. The sequence was obtained from a person aged 18-70 years in good health. Sequencing was carried out using blood.

The CDR3 DNA is TGTGCCAGCATAGGGAGCTCCTATAATTCACCCCTCCACTTT. It translates to CASIGSSYNSPLHF. The chain carries TRBV2 and TRBJ1-6; D gene uncertain. The CDR3 runs to 14 residues. The V and J ends lost 7 bases and 0 bases respectively, with 7 bases between them. Per germline, CDR1 SNHLY and CDR2 FYNNEI.